Sequencing of this TCR beta chain was carried out in a study of Ad26.COV2.S vaccination and SARS-CoV-2 variants. General observations from the study: Comparable non-spike TCR breadth was observed in vaccine and placebo recipients. Post-vaccination breadth of spike-specific CD8+ and CD4+ T cell responses was reportedly substantial.

Treatment indicated: roughly 20 received Ad26.COV2.S at low or high dose, single or two shots; 5 received placebo; per-sample allocation not given. Sampling was done on day 63 after the first vaccine or placebo injection. Germline V gives CDR1 SGHTA, CDR2 FQGNSA. J lost 3 bases, V lost 5 bases, and 4 bases had no gene match. The CDR3 extends over 13 amino acids. Data came from immunoSEQ multiplex PCR; TCRdb stores just in-frame clones and leaves some out. The data show 440,000 or so clones, less than 95% seen once. In the case of this clone: Its antigen is unidentified.

The rearrangement uses TRBV7-2 and TRBJ2-7; 7 bases map to TRBD2. Here the sequenced sample was peripheral blood, taken in a trial of Ad26.COV2.S vaccine versus placebo. The sequence derives from a person between 18 and 59 years old who received the Ad26.COV2.S COVID-19 vaccine or a placebo. CDR3 region: CASSVGTIYEQYF. In DNA, the CDR3 is TGTGCCAGCAGCGTAGGGACTATCTACGAGCAGTACTTC.